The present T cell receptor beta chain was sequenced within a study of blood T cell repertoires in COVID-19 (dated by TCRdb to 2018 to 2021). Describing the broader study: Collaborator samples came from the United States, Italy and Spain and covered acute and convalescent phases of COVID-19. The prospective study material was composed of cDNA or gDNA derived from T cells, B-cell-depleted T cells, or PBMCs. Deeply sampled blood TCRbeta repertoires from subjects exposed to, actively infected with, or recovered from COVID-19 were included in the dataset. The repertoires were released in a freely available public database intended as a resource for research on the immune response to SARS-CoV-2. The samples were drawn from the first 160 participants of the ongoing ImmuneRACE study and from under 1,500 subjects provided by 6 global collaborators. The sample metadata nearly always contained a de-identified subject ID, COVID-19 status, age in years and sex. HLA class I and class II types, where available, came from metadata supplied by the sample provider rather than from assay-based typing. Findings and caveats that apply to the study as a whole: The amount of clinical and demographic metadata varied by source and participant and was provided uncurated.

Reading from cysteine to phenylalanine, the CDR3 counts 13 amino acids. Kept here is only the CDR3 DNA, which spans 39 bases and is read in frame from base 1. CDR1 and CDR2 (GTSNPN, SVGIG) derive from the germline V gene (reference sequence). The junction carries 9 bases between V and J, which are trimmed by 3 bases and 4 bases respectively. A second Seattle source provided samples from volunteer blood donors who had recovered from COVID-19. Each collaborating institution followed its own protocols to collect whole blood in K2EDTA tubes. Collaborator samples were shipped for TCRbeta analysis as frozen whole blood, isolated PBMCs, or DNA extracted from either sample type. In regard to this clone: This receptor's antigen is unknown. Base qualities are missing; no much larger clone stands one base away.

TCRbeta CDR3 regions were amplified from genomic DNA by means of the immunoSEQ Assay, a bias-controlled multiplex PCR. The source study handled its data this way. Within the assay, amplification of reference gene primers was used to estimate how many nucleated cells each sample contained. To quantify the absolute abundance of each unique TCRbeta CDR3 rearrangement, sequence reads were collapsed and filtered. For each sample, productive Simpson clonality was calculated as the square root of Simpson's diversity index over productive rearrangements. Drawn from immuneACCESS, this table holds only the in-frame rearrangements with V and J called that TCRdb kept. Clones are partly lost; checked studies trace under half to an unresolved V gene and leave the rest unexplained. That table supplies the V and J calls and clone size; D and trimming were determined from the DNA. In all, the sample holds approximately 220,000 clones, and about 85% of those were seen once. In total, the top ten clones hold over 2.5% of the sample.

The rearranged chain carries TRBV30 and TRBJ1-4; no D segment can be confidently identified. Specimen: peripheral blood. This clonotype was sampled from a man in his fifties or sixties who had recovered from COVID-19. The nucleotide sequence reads TGTGCCTGGAGCGGAGGTTTTAATGAAAAACTGTTTTTT. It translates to CAWSGGFNEKLFF.